This TCR beta chain originates from a study of spatial heterogeneity in lung cancer. At the level of the study: Matched bulk RNA-seq yielded a T cell module score, and TCR transcript counts in tumor regions correlated strongly with that score.

Study-level points and caveats: Intratumoral expanded alpha and beta TCR counts were found to track tumor mutation counts.

Documented time point: sample taken at primary tumor resection. Whole RNA came from tumor, nontumor lung or frozen PBMC and was sequenced without being sorted. Every TCR cDNA molecule bore its own unique molecular identifier. In TCRdb, the 5' RACE reads were re-called with MiXCR into one record per CDR3 protein. The sample holds about 9,200 distinct CDR3 sequences, 5% seen once. This clonotype was detected ten times or more. Antigen: not known. The sequenced sample was lung tumor tissue, obtained at surgery. The sequence came from a female donor with early-stage non-small cell lung cancer.

The CDR3 sequence: CASSRTGAAYGYTF. The CDR3 region has the DNA TGTGCCAGCAGCCGGACAGGGGCGGCCTATGGCTACACCTTC. This chain links TRBV7-3 with TRBJ1-2; 9 nucleotides align to TRBD1. The V gene end was trimmed by 5 bases and the J gene end by 4 bases; junction bases not matched to a gene: 5. Germline V gene sequence: CDR1 SGHTA, CDR2 FQGTGA. The CDR3 totals 14 residues. The whole variable domain, filled in from reference TRBV7-3 and TRBJ1-2, reads GAGVSQTPSNKVTEKGKYVELRCDPISGHTALYWYRQSLGQGPEFLIYFQGTGAADDSGLPNDRFFAVRPEGSVSTLKIQRTERGDSAVYLCASSRTGAAYGYTFGSGTRLTVV.